This entry lists 24 T cell receptor beta chains sequenced from one sample in a study of CD8 T cells in ankylosing spondylitis (dated by TCRdb to 2016 to 2017). Library creation used 5' RACE. The sequencer was an Illumina HiSeq 2500. TCRdb reworked the public reads: Q25 trimming with fastp, MiXCR clone assembly, productive beta chains retained. Each record represents a unique CDR3 protein, reported with the most common genes and DNA among its rows. The sample table contains approximately 260,000 distinct CDR3 sequences; only one count was recorded for about 20% of them. The ten largest clones represent over 25% of the sample. The sequenced sample was blood, either unsorted or a sorted T cell fraction (not recorded which). The receptors originated from a male donor with ankylosing spondylitis or in good health (not recorded which).

The chain is built from TRBV4-1 and TRBJ2-7; D gene ambiguous. Germline assignment: CDR1 MGHRA and CDR2 YSYEKL. V was shortened by 0 bases and J by 0 bases, with 12 bases between the two germline ends. CDR3 length equals 16 residues. This CDR3 is CASSQDIRQSSYEQYF. As DNA, the CDR3 is TGCGCCAGCAGCCAAGATATTCGCCAGAGCTCCTACGAGCAGTACTTC.

V is TRBV27 and J is TRBJ2-5; D is perhaps TRBD1 (6 bases). The CDR3 totals 14 residues. Trimming left V 5 bases short and J 0 bases short, with 10 bases between. CDR1 and CDR2 from the germline V gene are MNHEY and SMNVEV (reference sequence). This chain's CDR3 is CASSGTLNQETQYF. The CDR3 DNA reads TGTGCCAGCAGTGGGACACTTAACCAAGAGACCCAGTACTTC.

This clonotype was counted between two and nine times. The chain couples TRBV5-1 to TRBJ2-1; 7 bases align to TRBD2. With 4 bases clipped from V and 8 bases from J, the junction kept 3 bases outside the gene matches. CDR1 and CDR2 (germline): SGHRS, YFSETQ. The CDR3 spans 12 residues. CDR3 region: CASSLAEDEQFF. In DNA, the CDR3 is TGCGCCAGCAGCCTAGCGGAGGATGAGCAGTTCTTC. The complete variable domain, with remaining parts taken from reference TRBV5-1 and TRBJ2-1, reads KAGVTQTPRYLIKTRGQQVTLSCSPISGHRSVSWYQQTPGQGLQFLFEYFSETQRNKGNFPGRFSGRQFSNSRSEMNVSTLELGDSALYLCASSLAEDEQFFGPGTRLTVL.

This clonotype was observed at least ten times. V and J are TRBV4-1 and TRBJ2-7, with D perhaps matching TRBD2 (7 bases). Germline-derived CDR1 and CDR2 are MGHRA and YSYEKL. V was cut by 2 bases and J by 2 bases, with 16 bases left in between. This CDR3 has 16 amino acids. This chain's CDR3 is CASSQFWGGGAYEQYF. In nucleotides, the CDR3 is TGCGCCAGCAGCCAATTTTGGGGAGGGGGGGCCTACGAGCAGTACTTC.

This clonotype was counted a few times. The DNA for the CDR3 is TGCGCCAGCAGCCAAGATCGGAGGACAGGGGGTACCAAGAACACTGAAGCTTTCTTT. Protein sequence: CASSQDRRTGGTKNTEAFF. This chain links TRBV4-1 with TRBJ1-1; TRBD1 matches 10 bases. J lost 1 base, V lost 0 bases, and 11 bases had no gene match. Looked up from germline, CDR1 is MGHRA and CDR2 is YSYEKL. This CDR3 is 19 amino acids long.

This clonotype was recorded many times. The rearrangement uses TRBV9 and TRBJ2-2; D uncertain. Germline-derived CDR1 and CDR2 are SGDLS and YYNGEE. Trimming took off 3 bases at V and 5 bases at J, with 5 bases between the two ends. The CDR3 has 12 amino acids. CDR3 loop: CASSAGTGELFF. The CDR3, as DNA: TGTGCCAGCAGCGCCGGGACCGGGGAGCTGTTTTTT.

The sample holds a few counts of this clonotype. The J gene is TRBJ2-1, the V gene TRBV20-1; perhaps TRBD2 as D (6 bases). The CDR3 consists of 14 residues. Germline CDR1 reads DFQATT; CDR2 reads SNEGSKA (reference sequence). The ends were cut back, 5 bases at V and 0 bases at J, with 11 bases in the middle. This chain's CDR3 is CSAPTRSSYNEQFF. Written as DNA, the CDR3 is TGCAGTGCTCCGACTAGGAGCTCCTACAATGAGCAGTTCTTC.

CDR3 DNA: TGTGCCAGCAGTCCCCACGACACCTACGAGCAGTACTTC. It yields the protein CASSPHDTYEQYF. The chain employs TRBV28 and TRBJ2-7; D is unresolved. Germline V gene sequence: CDR1 MDHEN, CDR2 SYDVKM. Trimming took 5 bases from V and 2 from J, leaving 10 bases between them. This CDR3 region has 13 residues.

This clonotype was counted between two and nine times. The V gene is TRBV9, the J gene TRBJ2-1; 12 bases are a match to TRBD2. This CDR3 has 14 amino acids. The V gene end was trimmed by 2 bases and the J gene end by 8 bases; junction bases not matched to a gene: 2. Germline V gives CDR1 SGDLS, CDR2 YYNGEE. The CDR3 DNA reads TGTGCCAGCAGCGTCGGACTAGCGGGATATGAGCAGTTCTTC. Its translation: CASSVGLAGYEQFF.

The genes are TRBV6-1 and TRBJ2-1; TRBD2 matches 13 bases. The CDR3 contains 15 residues. V trimming: 7 bases; J trimming: 7 bases; junction bases outside the gene matches: 7. CDR1 and CDR2 (germline): MNHNS, SASEGT. The CDR3 spells CASIDGLAGVNEQFF. The CDR3 bases are TGTGCCAGCATTGACGGACTAGCGGGAGTGAATGAGCAGTTCTTC.

This clonotype was seen more than once but under ten times. The rearrangement uses TRBV6-2 or TRBV6-3 and TRBJ2-1, with 9 bases fitting TRBD1. Germline CDR1 and CDR2: MNHEY and SVGEGT. CDR3 size: 14 residues. J gave up 5 bases and V 6 bases, and 5 bases lay outside the gene matches. The CDR3 spells CASRRQGDHNEQFF. CDR3 coding DNA: TGTGCCAGCAGACGACAGGGGGACCACAATGAGCAGTTCTTC.

The chain uses TRBV2 and TRBJ1-5; D is unclear. Germline CDR1 reads SNHLY; CDR2 reads FYNNEI. V lost 6 bases and J lost 7, with 13 bases in between. CDR3 length: 13 residues. CDR3 residues: CASRSQSGQPQHF. CDR3 nucleotides: TGTGCCAGCAGGTCACAATCGGGGCAGCCCCAGCATTTT.

V gene TRBV11-1 combines with J gene TRBJ2-5; TRBD1 matches 9 bases. Germline CDR1 SGHAT, CDR2 FQDESV (reference sequence). This CDR3 has 17 amino acids. Unmatched junction bases numbered 12, after V lost 5 bases and J lost 2 bases. The CDR3 sequence: CASSRGQGSQGQETQYF. DNA for the CDR3: TGTGCCAGCAGCCGCGGACAGGGGTCTCAGGGGCAAGAGACCCAGTACTTC.

The chain carries TRBV6-1 and TRBJ2-7, with 9 bases that match TRBD1. CDR1 is MNHNS, CDR2 SASEGT, per germline. V was clipped by 6 bases and J by 4 bases; unmatched bases: 13. This CDR3 is built from 16 residues. The CDR3 DNA reads TGTGCCAGCAGAACATACCGGGACAGGGACTTTTACGAGCAGTACTTC. Protein product: CASRTYRDRDFYEQYF.

The chain joins TRBV6-1 to TRBJ2-1; TRBD1 is a possible D gene (6 bases). Trimming stripped 4 bases from V and 4 bases from J, with 29 bases between. The length of the CDR3 is 20 residues. From germline, CDR1 is MNHNS and CDR2 SASEGT. CDR3 nucleotides: TGTGCCAGCAGTGTGTGGACAGCCTCTCAACGGGCCTCACCTTACAATGAGCAGTTCTTC. Encoded protein: CASSVWTASQRASPYNEQFF.

This clonotype was counted between two and nine times. The CDR3 protein is CASSQERPSQEQYF. DNA for the CDR3: TGTGCCAGCAGCCAAGAAAGGCCTAGCCAAGAGCAGTACTTC. This chain connects TRBV4-2 to TRBJ2-7; D possibly corresponds to TRBD2 (5 bases). Looked up from germline, CDR1 is LGHNA and CDR2 is YNFKEQ. The CDR3 covers 14 residues. Trimming removed 0 bases at V and 7 bases at J, with 13 bases between.

This clonotype was counted many times. The rearrangement joins TRBV29-1 to TRBJ1-2, with D tentatively TRBD1 (5 bases). Per the germline V gene, CDR1 is SQVTM and CDR2 is ANQGSEA. This CDR3 is 13 amino acids long. V was trimmed by 1 base and J by 2 bases, leaving 8 bases between them. CDR3 bases: TGCAGCGTTGAAGGGGGCGGAAACTATGGCTACACCTTC. Translation: CSVEGGGNYGYTF.

The chain links TRBV28 to TRBJ2-7; 7 bases are shared with TRBD2. V lost 3 bases to trimming and J lost 2 bases; unmatched junction nucleotides: 19. The CDR3 is made up of 19 amino acids. Germline V CDR1 and CDR2: MDHEN, SYDVKM. The CDR3 sequence is CASSFSSLGREYTPYEQYF. For the CDR3, the DNA is TGTGCCAGCAGTTTTTCCTCTCTGGGGCGGGAGTACACCCCCTACGAGCAGTACTTC.

This chain joins TRBV6-5 and TRBJ2-1, with 12 bases identical to TRBD2. There are 16 residues in the CDR3. The ends lost 4 bases at V and 3 bases at J; junction bases unmatched: 4. The germline V gene encodes CDR1 MNHEY and CDR2 SVGAGI. CDR3 amino acids: CASSSLAGGYYNEQFF. Here the CDR3 DNA reads TGTGCCAGCAGTTCCCTAGCGGGAGGGTACTACAATGAGCAGTTCTTC.

This chain joins TRBV27 and TRBJ2-7; tentative D call: TRBD2 (6 bases). The CDR3 consists of 15 residues. With 3 bases removed from V and 4 bases from J, the gap between germline ends came to 16 bases. CDR1 and CDR2 (germline): MNHEY, SMNVEV (reference sequence). The CDR3 sequence: CASSLAGTVLYEQYF. CDR3 coding DNA: TGTGCCAGCAGTTTGGCCGGGACTGTACTTTACGAGCAGTACTTC.

CDR3 bases: TGTGCCAGCAGTGGGGACCGGACTAGCGGGAGCTACGAGCAGTACTTC. Amino acids: CASSGDRTSGSYEQYF. The chain has TRBV2 and TRBJ2-7; 13 nucleotides line up with TRBD2. Germline CDR1 is SNHLY and CDR2 is FYNNEI. The CDR3 spans 16 residues. V dropped 4 bases and J dropped 3; count of bases not matched to a gene: 6.

A few counts support this clonotype. This chain links TRBV6-1 with TRBJ2-5; 9 positions agree with TRBD2. V was pared by 6 bases and J by 4 bases, with 9 bases of the junction left unmatched. The CDR3 runs to 15 residues. Germline V gives CDR1 MNHNS, CDR2 SASEGT. CDR3 sequence (DNA): TGTGCCAGCAGCTCCGTAGCGGGAGTAGGAGAGACCCAGTACTTC. This sequence encodes CASSSVAGVGETQYF.

The V and J genes are TRBV15 and TRBJ2-3; 8 bases agree with TRBD1. Germline assignment: CDR1 LNHNV and CDR2 YYDKDF (reference sequence). The CDR3 is made up of 16 amino acids. The junction had 10 bases not matched to a gene; V was cut back by 5 bases and J by 3 bases. The CDR3: CATSAPGTGWTDTQYF. In DNA form, the CDR3 reads TGTGCCACCAGCGCACCCGGGACAGGTTGGACAGATACGCAGTATTTT.

This clonotype was picked up many times. The chain couples TRBV7-9 to TRBJ2-1; unclear D gene. The CDR3 is made up of 14 amino acids. Looked up from germline, CDR1 is SEHNR and CDR2 is FQNEAQ (reference sequence). V was shortened by 3 bases and J by 0 bases, with 6 bases between the two germline ends. The CDR3 region has the DNA TGTGCCAGCAGCTTTGGTAACTCCTACAATGAGCAGTTCTTC. It specifies CASSFGNSYNEQFF. Full variable domain (rest looked up from reference TRBV7-9 and TRBJ2-1): DTGVSQNPRHKITKRGQNVTFRCDPISEHNRLYWYRQTLGQGPEFLTYFQNEAQLEKSRLLSDRFSAERPKGSFSTLEIQRTEQGDSAMYLCASSFGNSYNEQFFGPGTRLTVL.